The 29 T cell receptor beta chains given below trace back to one sample, sequenced in a study of blood T cell repertoires in COVID-19. TCRdb's table, derived via immunoSEQ multiplex PCR, lists solely in-frame clones and lacks some. The sample has approximately 280,000 clones; about nine tenths are singletons. The specimen was peripheral blood. The receptors shown here come from a woman aged 60-75 years with acute or convalescent COVID-19.

This clone has just one count. The chain carries TRBV28 and TRBJ1-2; 7 nucleotides agree with TRBD1. The CDR3 runs to 15 residues. Germline assignment: CDR1 MDHEN and CDR2 SYDVKM. The junction had 3 bases not matched to a gene; V was cut back by 2 bases and J by 0 bases. The CDR3 reads CASSLAGTANYGYTF. CDR3 bases: TGTGCCAGCAGTTTAGCCGGGACAGCTAACTATGGCTACACCTTC.

The V call is TRBV15, the J call TRBJ1-1; 10 nucleotides line up with TRBD1. The CDR3 covers 15 residues. Germline CDR1 and CDR2: LNHNV and YYDKDF (reference sequence). The junction had 5 bases not matched to a gene; V was cut back by 4 bases and J by 3 bases. The CDR3 coding sequence is TGTGCCACCAGCATCCCCGGGACAGGGGACACTGAAGCTTTCTTT. Protein sequence: CATSIPGTGDTEAFF. The variable domain in full, with the rest retrieved from reference TRBV15 and TRBJ1-1, is DAMVIQNPRYQVTQFGKPVTLSCSQTLNHNVMYWYQQKSSQAPKLLFHYYDKDFNNEADTPDNFQSRRPNTSFCFLDIRSPGLGDTAMYLCATSIPGTGDTEAFFGQGTRLTVV.

The chain couples TRBV19 to TRBJ1-2; a weak D match, TRBD1 (6 bases). Trimming took 3 bases from V and 4 from J, leaving 12 bases between them. The CDR3 sequence is 14 residues long. Germline V gives CDR1 LNHDA, CDR2 SQIVND (reference sequence). The DNA for the CDR3 is TGTGCCAGTAGTATCGGGACACAGGTCTATGGCTACACCTTC. The encoded protein is CASSIGTQVYGYTF.

CDR3 amino acids: CASTGRTEAFF. CDR3 nucleotide sequence: TGTGCCAGCACGGGAAGGACTGAAGCTTTCTTT. The chain uses TRBV6-6 and TRBJ1-1; D not resolved. Per germline, CDR1 MNHNY and CDR2 SVGAGI (reference sequence). V lost 7 bases and J 5 bases, leaving 8 bases between the germline ends. This CDR3 comprises 11 residues.

The chain combines TRBV3-1 (or the pseudogene TRBV3-2) with TRBJ2-1; 14 bases are shared with TRBD2. Germline V lookup: CDR1 LGHDT, CDR2 YNNKEL (reference sequence). The CDR3 is 14 amino acids. The ends lost 9 bases at V and 9 bases at J; junction bases unmatched: 7. CDR3 sequence: CASWTSGGRGEQFF. The CDR3 bases are TGTGCCAGTTGGACTAGCGGGGGGAGGGGTGAGCAGTTCTTC.

The chain combines TRBV5-6 with TRBJ2-1, with D possibly being TRBD1 (6 bases). Per the germline V gene, CDR1 is SGHDT and CDR2 is YYEEEE. The CDR3 is 14 amino acids. V dropped 0 bases and J dropped 5 bases, with 9 bases sitting between them. The CDR3, as DNA: TGTGCCAGCAGCTTGGTAGGGACAAACAATGAGCAGTTCTTC. It yields the protein CASSLVGTNNEQFF.

The gene calls are TRBV4-1 and TRBJ2-3; D is perhaps TRBD2 (6 bases). Germline CDR1 MGHRA, CDR2 YSYEKL. Trimming took 1 base from V and 7 from J, leaving 15 bases between them. The CDR3 sequence is 15 residues long. The CDR3 DNA is TGCGCCAGCAGCCAAGGCTTATTGGGGGGTCATACGCAGTATTTT. It codes for CASSQGLLGGHTQYF.

The chain is built from TRBV6-5 and TRBJ2-1; 8 nucleotides agree with TRBD1. Trimming removed 6 bases from V and 12 bases from J; junction bases left unmatched: 7. Germline CDR1 reads MNHEY; CDR2 reads SVGAGI. The CDR3 is 12 residues long. The DNA of the CDR3 is TGTGCCAGCAGCGCATTTGGGACAGGGCAGTTCTTC. Its translation is CASSAFGTGQFF.

The chain recombines TRBV4-3 with TRBJ1-5; D is perhaps TRBD1 (6 bases). V was clipped by 0 bases and J by 7 bases, with 10 bases between them. The CDR3 spans 14 residues. Germline V gives CDR1 LGHNA, CDR2 YSLEER. As DNA, the CDR3 is TGCGCCAGCAGCCAAGATCGGGGGGCCCAGCCCCAGCATTTT. It translates to CASSQDRGAQPQHF.

This chain connects TRBV7-3 to TRBJ2-1, with D perhaps TRBD2 (7 bases). Germline V gene lookup returns CDR1 SGHTA and CDR2 FQGTGA. The CDR3 contains 15 residues. V lost 2 bases to trimming and J lost 7 bases, with 15 bases between them. The CDR3 here is CASSLAGARRNEQFF. The CDR3 DNA reads as TGTGCCAGCAGCTTAGCGGGGGCGAGGCGAAATGAGCAGTTCTTC.

This chain uses TRBV28 with TRBJ1-2; no clear D gene. V was cut by 6 bases and J by 8 bases, with 16 bases left in between. The CDR3 loop spans 13 amino acids. Germline assignment: CDR1 MDHEN and CDR2 SYDVKM. CDR3 coding DNA: TGTGCCAGCAGGAGCGACTCGACGGAAGGCTACACCTTC. It specifies CASRSDSTEGYTF.

Only one count was recorded for this clone. The rearrangement joins TRBV6-2 or TRBV6-3 to TRBJ2-1; 16 nucleotides align to TRBD2. The CDR3 is 17 residues long. The V segment lost 6 bases and the J segment 8 bases; nucleotides outside the gene matches: 10. Germline values: CDR1 MNHEY, CDR2 SVGEGT. CDR3 DNA sequence: TGTGCCAGCAGCAAGGGACTAGCGGGAGGGCCGAGTTATGAGCAGTTCTTC. Amino acid sequence: CASSKGLAGGPSYEQFF.

The gene calls are TRBV7-6 and TRBJ1-5; 7 bases are a match to TRBD1. V trimming: 5 bases; J trimming: 6 bases; junction bases outside the gene matches: 13. The CDR3 spans 16 residues. Looked up from germline, CDR1 is SGHVS and CDR2 is FNYEAQ. The CDR3 nucleotides read TGTGCCAGCAGCGATGACAGGGCCCCATTTGGTCAGCCCCAGCATTTT. This codes for CASSDDRAPFGQPQHF.

The V call is TRBV27, the J call TRBJ2-3; 14 bases line up with TRBD2. Germline CDR1 reads MNHEY; CDR2 reads SMNVEV (reference sequence). Germline trimming cut 8 bases from V and 3 bases from J; bases unmatched to any gene: 1. This CDR3 has 14 amino acids. The CDR3 reads CASRLAGGTDTQYF. CDR3 bases: TGTGCCAGCCGACTAGCGGGGGGGACAGATACGCAGTATTTT.

V usage is TRBV6-6 and J usage is TRBJ2-7, with D possibly TRBD2 on 5 matching bases. The germline V gene has CDR1 MNHNY and CDR2 SVGAGI (reference sequence). V shed 6 bases and J shed 2 bases, with 14 bases lying between them. CDR3 length: 14 residues. This CDR3 is CASSFDQLAYEQYF. In DNA form, the CDR3 reads TGTGCCAGCAGCTTTGACCAACTAGCCTACGAGCAGTACTTC.

V gene TRBV9 combines with J gene TRBJ2-1, with 8 bases fitting TRBD2. Germline V gene sequence: CDR1 SGDLS, CDR2 YYNGEE. Trimming took 4 bases from V and 3 from J; bases not matched to a gene: 9. CDR3 length equals 16 residues. The CDR3 DNA follows: TGTGCCAGCAGCTTGAGGGCTAGCGGGTTCTACAATGAGCAGTTCTTC. It specifies CASSLRASGFYNEQFF.

The chain combines TRBV6-5 with TRBJ1-2; TRBD1 might be the D (5 bases). The ends were cut back, 7 bases at V and 8 bases at J, with 23 bases in the middle. This CDR3 comprises 15 residues. The germline gives CDR1 MNHEY, CDR2 SVGAGI. The chain's CDR3 is CASTSSRSGGNGYTF. The CDR3 DNA reads TGTGCCAGCACATCTTCGCGGTCCGGGGGAAACGGCTACACCTTC.

CDR3 sequence: CASSSGTATEAFF. The CDR3, as DNA: TGTGCCAGCAGCTCTGGGACAGCCACTGAAGCTTTCTTT. The chain uses TRBV5-6 and TRBJ1-1; 7 bases align to TRBD1. Germline loops: CDR1 SGHDT, CDR2 YYEEEE. Trimming cost V 3 bases and J 4 bases; bases outside gene matches: 3. CDR3 length: 13 amino acids.

The chain joins TRBV10-3 to TRBJ2-6; 9 bases align to TRBD2. Germline-derived CDR1 and CDR2 are ENHRY and SYGVKD. V lost 4 bases and J lost 2; bases outside the gene matches: 9. The CDR3 covers 18 residues. Here the CDR3 DNA reads TGTGCCATCAGTGGTGGGGCGGGAGGGCCCCCTGGGGCCAACGTCCTGACTTTC. Its translation: CAISGGAGGPPGANVLTF.

This sequence joins TRBV28 and TRBJ1-5; TRBD1 might be the D (6 bases). Germline loops: CDR1 MDHEN, CDR2 SYDVKM. The CDR3 contains 15 residues. V lost 5 bases and J lost 6, with 17 bases in between. The CDR3 nucleotides read TGTGCCAGCAGTCTGGCAGGGGTTGATCGTCAGCCCCAGCATTTT. Protein: CASSLAGVDRQPQHF.

J is TRBJ1-2 and V is TRBV6-5; TRBD1 matches 8 bases. The CDR3 has 13 residues. V lost 7 bases, J lost 2 bases, and 3 bases stayed unmatched. Germline loops: CDR1 MNHEY, CDR2 SVGAGI. The CDR3 reads CASNRDRNYGYTF. In DNA, the CDR3 is TGTGCCAGCAACCGGGACAGGAACTATGGCTACACCTTC.

This clone was observed a handful of times. The chain uses TRBV6-5 and TRBJ1-2, with TRBD1 as a possible D gene (5 bases). V gave up 7 bases and J gave up 8 bases, with 20 bases separating them. The germline gives CDR1 MNHEY, CDR2 SVGAGI. The CDR3 runs 14 residues. The chain's CDR3 is CASTPHQGGWGYTF. CDR3 DNA: TGTGCCAGCACCCCTCATCAGGGCGGTTGGGGCTACACCTTC.

The V gene is TRBV9, the J gene TRBJ1-1, with D perhaps matching TRBD1 (5 bases). The CDR3 contains 15 residues. V was clipped by 0 bases and J by 4 bases, with 13 bases between them. From germline, CDR1 is SGDLS and CDR2 YYNGEE. The CDR3 sequence: CASSVAPQGPTEAFF. Here the CDR3 DNA reads TGTGCCAGCAGCGTAGCTCCTCAGGGTCCCACTGAAGCTTTCTTT.

The chain links TRBV9 to TRBJ1-2; D possibly corresponds to TRBD1 (5 bases). This CDR3 has 14 amino acids. The V gene lost 4 bases and the J gene lost 3 bases, with 13 bases spanning the gap. The germline CDR1 and CDR2 sequences are SGDLS and YYNGEE. This chain's CDR3 is CASSPGHQYYGYTF. CDR3 bases: TGTGCCAGCAGCCCCGGACACCAATACTATGGCTACACCTTC.

The rearrangement joins TRBV7-6 to TRBJ2-1, with 12 bases matching TRBD2. CDR3 size: 16 residues. V dropped 5 bases and J dropped 4; count of bases not matched to a gene: 6. The germline gives CDR1 SGHVS, CDR2 FNYEAQ. This chain's CDR3 is CASSRTSGGFYNEQFF. In DNA form, the CDR3 reads TGTGCCAGCAGCCGCACTAGCGGGGGGTTTTACAATGAGCAGTTCTTC.

The chain combines TRBV4-3 with TRBJ2-5; 11 bases agree with TRBD2. Germline values: CDR1 LGHNA, CDR2 YSLEER. V shed 0 bases, J shed 2 bases, and the junction held 14 bases outside the gene matches. The CDR3 has 20 residues. The CDR3, as DNA: TGCGCCAGCAGCCAAGAAGTAGCGGGAGGGCCGTTTTTAACACAAGAGACCCAGTACTTC. This codes for CASSQEVAGGPFLTQETQYF.

This clone was seen only once. The genes are TRBV28 and TRBJ2-1, with 8 nucleotides matching TRBD1. Germline V gene lookup returns CDR1 MDHEN and CDR2 SYDVKM. This CDR3 has 16 residues. Trimming cost V 2 bases and J 5 bases; bases outside gene matches: 8. The CDR3 DNA follows: TGTGCCAGCAGTTTAAGGGGACAGGCTTACCACAATGAGCAGTTCTTC. This gives the protein CASSLRGQAYHNEQFF.

The V gene is TRBV5-6, the J gene TRBJ1-5; 7 positions agree with TRBD1. The CDR3 sequence is 13 residues long. V gave up 4 bases and J gave up 6 bases; unmatched junction bases: 4. The germline V gene encodes CDR1 SGHDT and CDR2 YYEEEE. For the CDR3, the DNA is TGTGCCAGCAGCCCCCAGGGGGTTCAGCCCCAGCATTTT. As protein: CASSPQGVQPQHF.

The chain couples TRBV18 to TRBJ2-2; the D gene is possibly TRBD2 (6 bases). Germline loops: CDR1 KGHSH, CDR2 LQKENI. The length of the CDR3 is 14 residues. The V end lost 6 bases, the J end lost 3 bases, and 11 bases lay between the germline ends. Here the CDR3 DNA reads TGTGCCAGCTCCCCCTGGGGGGACACCGGGGAGCTGTTTTTT. Amino acids: CASSPWGDTGELFF.